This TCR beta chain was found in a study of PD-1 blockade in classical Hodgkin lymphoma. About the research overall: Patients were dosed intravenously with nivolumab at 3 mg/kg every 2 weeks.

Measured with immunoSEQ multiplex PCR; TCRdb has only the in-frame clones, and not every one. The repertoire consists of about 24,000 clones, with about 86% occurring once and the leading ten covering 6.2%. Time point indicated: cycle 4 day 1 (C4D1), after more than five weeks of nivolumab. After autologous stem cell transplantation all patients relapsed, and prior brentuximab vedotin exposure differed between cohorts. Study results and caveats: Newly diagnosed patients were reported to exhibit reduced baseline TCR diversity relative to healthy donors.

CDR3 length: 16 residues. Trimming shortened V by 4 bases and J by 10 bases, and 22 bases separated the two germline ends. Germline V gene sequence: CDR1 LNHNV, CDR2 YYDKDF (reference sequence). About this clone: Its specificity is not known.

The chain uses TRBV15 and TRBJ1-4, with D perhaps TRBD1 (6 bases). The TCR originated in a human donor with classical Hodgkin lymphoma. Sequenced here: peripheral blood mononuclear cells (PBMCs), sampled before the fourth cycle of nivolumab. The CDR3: CATSTEGGAGFGKLFF. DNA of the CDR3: TGTGCCACCAGCACAGAGGGGGGTGCGGGTTTCGGAAAACTGTTTTTT. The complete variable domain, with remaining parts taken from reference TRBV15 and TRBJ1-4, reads DAMVIQNPRYQVTQFGKPVTLSCSQTLNHNVMYWYQQKSSQAPKLLFHYYDKDFNNEADTPDNFQSRRPNTSFCFLDIRSPGLGDTAMYLCATSTEGGAGFGKLFFGSGTQLSVL.